The present TCR beta chain was sequenced within a study of T cell clonality in common variable immunodeficiency. Study findings and constraints: Common variable immunodeficiency TCR beta sequences reportedly had fewer deletions and N-nucleotide insertions. Compared with healthy controls, CVID subjects showed increased TCRbeta clonality, mostly in about a third. Fewer TCRbeta clones were shared among CVID subjects than controls.

CVID and control samples used equivalent genomic DNA input. Method: immunoSEQ multiplex PCR; TCRdb's copy keeps in-frame clones and lacks some. The sample has 35,000 to 45,000 clones, none seen only once; the top ten hold 3.5% to 4.5%. The sample holds many counts of this clone. As yet, its antigen is unknown. The DNA ends 3 residues before the CDR3 does, and the rest of the CDR3 is filled in from the germline J gene. The CDR3 contains 13 residues. CDR1 DFQATT and CDR2 SNEGSKA come from the germline V gene (reference sequence). The V gene end was trimmed by 6 bases and the J gene end by 3 bases; junction bases not matched to a gene: 5.

The sequenced sample consisted of peripheral blood mononuclear cells. The chain uses TRBV20-1 and TRBJ1-2, with TRBD1 matching over 9 bases. The TCR originated in a person aged 18 to 75 in good health. The CDR3 bases that were read are TGCAGTGCCAGGACAGGGGTTTACTATGGC. Translating it yields CSARTGVYYG. The CDR3 in full is CSARTGVYYGYTF.